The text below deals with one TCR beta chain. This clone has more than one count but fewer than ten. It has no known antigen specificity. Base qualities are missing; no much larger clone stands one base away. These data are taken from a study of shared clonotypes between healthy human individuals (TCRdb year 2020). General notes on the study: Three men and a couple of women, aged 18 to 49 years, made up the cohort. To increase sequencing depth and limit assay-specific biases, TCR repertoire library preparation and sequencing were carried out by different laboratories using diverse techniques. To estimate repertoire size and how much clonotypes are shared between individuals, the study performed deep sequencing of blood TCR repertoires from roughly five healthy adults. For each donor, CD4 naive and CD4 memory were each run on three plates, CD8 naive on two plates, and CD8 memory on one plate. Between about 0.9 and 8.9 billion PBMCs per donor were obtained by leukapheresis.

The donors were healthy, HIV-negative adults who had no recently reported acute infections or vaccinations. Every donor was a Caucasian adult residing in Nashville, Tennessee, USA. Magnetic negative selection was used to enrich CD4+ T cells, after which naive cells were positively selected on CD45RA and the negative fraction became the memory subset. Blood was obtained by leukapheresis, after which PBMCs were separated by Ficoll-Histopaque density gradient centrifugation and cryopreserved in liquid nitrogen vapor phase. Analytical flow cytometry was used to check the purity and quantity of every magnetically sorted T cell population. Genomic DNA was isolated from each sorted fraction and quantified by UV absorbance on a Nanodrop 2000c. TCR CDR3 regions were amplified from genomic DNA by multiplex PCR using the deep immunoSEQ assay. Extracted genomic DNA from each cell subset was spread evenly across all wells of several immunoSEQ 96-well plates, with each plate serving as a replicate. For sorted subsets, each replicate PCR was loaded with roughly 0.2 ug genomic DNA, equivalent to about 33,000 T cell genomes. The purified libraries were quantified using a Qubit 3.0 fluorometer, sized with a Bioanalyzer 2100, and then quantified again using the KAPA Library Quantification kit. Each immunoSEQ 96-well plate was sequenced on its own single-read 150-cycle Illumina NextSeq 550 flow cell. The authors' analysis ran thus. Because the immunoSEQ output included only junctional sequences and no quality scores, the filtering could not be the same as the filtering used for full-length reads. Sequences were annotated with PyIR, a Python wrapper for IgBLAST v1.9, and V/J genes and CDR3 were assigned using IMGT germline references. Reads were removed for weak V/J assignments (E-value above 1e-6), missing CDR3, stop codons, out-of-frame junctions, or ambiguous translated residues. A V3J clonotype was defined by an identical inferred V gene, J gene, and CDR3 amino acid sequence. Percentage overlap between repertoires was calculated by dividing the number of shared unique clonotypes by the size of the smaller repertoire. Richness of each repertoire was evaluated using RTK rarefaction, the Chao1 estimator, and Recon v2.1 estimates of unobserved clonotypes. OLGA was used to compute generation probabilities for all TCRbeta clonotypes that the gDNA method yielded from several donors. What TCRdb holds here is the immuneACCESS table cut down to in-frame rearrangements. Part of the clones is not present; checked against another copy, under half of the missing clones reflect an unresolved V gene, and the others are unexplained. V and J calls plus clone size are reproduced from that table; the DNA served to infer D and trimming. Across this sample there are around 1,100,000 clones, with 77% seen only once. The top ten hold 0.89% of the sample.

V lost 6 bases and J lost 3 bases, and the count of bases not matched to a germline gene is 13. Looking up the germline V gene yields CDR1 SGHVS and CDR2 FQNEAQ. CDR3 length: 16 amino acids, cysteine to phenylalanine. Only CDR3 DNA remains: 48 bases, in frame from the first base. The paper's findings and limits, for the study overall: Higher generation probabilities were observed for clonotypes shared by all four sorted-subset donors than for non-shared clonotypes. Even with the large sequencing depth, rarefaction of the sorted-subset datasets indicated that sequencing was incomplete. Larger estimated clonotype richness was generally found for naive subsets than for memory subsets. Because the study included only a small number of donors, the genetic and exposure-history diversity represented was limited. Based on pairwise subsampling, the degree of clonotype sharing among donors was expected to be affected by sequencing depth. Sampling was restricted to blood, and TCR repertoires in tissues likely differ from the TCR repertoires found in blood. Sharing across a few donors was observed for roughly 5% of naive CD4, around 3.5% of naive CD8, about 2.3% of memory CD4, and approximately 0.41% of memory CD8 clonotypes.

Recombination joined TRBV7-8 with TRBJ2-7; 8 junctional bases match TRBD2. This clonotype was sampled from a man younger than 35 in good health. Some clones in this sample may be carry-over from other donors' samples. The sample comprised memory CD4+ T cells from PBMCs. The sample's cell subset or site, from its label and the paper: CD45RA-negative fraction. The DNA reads TGTGCCAGCAGTAAGGCGGGGGCGGGAGGCCTCTACGAGCAGTACTTC. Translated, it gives CASSKAGAGGLYEQYF. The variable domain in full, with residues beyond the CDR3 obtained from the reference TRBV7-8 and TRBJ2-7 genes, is GAGVSQSPRYKVAKRGQDVALRCDPISGHVSLFWYQQALGQGPEFLTYFQNEAQLDKSGLPSDRFFAERPEGSVSTLKIQRTQQEDSAVYLCASSKAGAGGLYEQYFGPGTRLTVT.